Listed here are 8 T cell receptor beta chains from one sample, sequenced in a study of T cells in Graves' hyperthyroidism and ophthalmopathy. Amplified regions were TCR beta CDR3 sequences from RNA transcripts. The HTBI primer set served for first-round RT-PCR of the TCR CDR3. TCRdb called the multiplex PCR reads again in MiXCR, with one record for every CDR3 protein. Found here are under 400,000 distinct CDR3 sequences, roughly an eighth of them singletons; the top ten hold roughly 9.2%. Sample: blood. The receptors here all came from a woman under 30 with Graves' hyperthyroidism.

This clonotype was recorded at least ten times. V gene TRBV6-6 combines with J gene TRBJ2-7, with a weak D call TRBD1 (5 bases). Trimming cost V 2 bases and J 0 bases, with 11 bases left between them. This CDR3 spans 15 amino acids. Germline V gene data show CDR1 as MNHNY and CDR2 as SVGAGI (reference sequence). The CDR3 bases are TGTGCCAGCAGTTACACGCAGGGAAGCTCCTACGAGCAGTACTTC. Its protein is CASSYTQGSSYEQYF.

This clonotype turned up a few times. The chain recombines TRBV9 with TRBJ2-7; 8 bases fit TRBD1. Per germline, CDR1 SGDLS and CDR2 YYNGEE. The V segment lost 0 bases and the J segment 2 bases; nucleotides outside the gene matches: 10. The CDR3 totals 17 residues. The CDR3 loop is CASSVGQGRDRTYEQYF. CDR3 in DNA: TGTGCCAGCAGCGTAGGCCAGGGGCGGGACAGGACCTACGAGCAGTACTTC.

V usage is TRBV18 and J usage is TRBJ2-5, with D possibly being TRBD2 (6 bases). The V and J ends lost 6 bases and 2 bases respectively, with 16 bases between them. CDR1 and CDR2 (germline): KGHSH, LQKENI. The CDR3 is 15 residues long. This CDR3 is CASSRSLAPQETQYF. Written as DNA, the CDR3 is TGTGCCAGCTCGCGGTCTCTAGCGCCTCAAGAGACCCAGTACTTC.

This clonotype was seen repeatedly, ten times or more. Given a much more abundant clone one base away, this may be a read error. The chain combines TRBV2 with TRBJ2-1, with 8 bases identical to TRBD2. The CDR3 sequence is 16 residues long. In germline, CDR1 is SNHLY, CDR2 FYNNEI. Trimming took 4 bases from V and 5 from J; bases not matched to a gene: 10. CDR3 bases: TGTGCCAGCAGTGGAGCGGTCGGGAGGGCCGACAATGAGCAGTTCTTC. This translates into CASSGAVGRADNEQFF.

The table lists this clonotype with many counts. The V and J genes are TRBV20-1 and TRBJ1-5; 7 nucleotides agree with TRBD1. The CDR3 extends over 14 amino acids. V lost 0 bases to trimming and J lost 5 bases; unmatched junction nucleotides: 4. Per germline, CDR1 DFQATT and CDR2 SNEGSKA (reference sequence). The CDR3 bases are TGCAGTGCTAGAGATCAGGGGGTGTATCAGCCCCAGCATTTT. Its translation: CSARDQGVYQPQHF.

This clonotype showed up many times. V and J are TRBV7-8 and TRBJ2-1; 11 bases are a match to TRBD2. CDR1 is SGHVS and CDR2 is FQNEAQ in the germline V gene. This CDR3 comprises 13 residues. V lost 4 bases to trimming and J lost 10 bases; unmatched junction nucleotides: 3. The CDR3, as DNA: TGTGCCAGCAGCTCCGGGACTAGCGGAGAGCAGTTCTTC. The encoded protein is CASSSGTSGEQFF.

In its sample, this clonotype was seen many times. V and J are TRBV6-2 or TRBV6-3 and TRBJ2-7; D is possibly TRBD2 (6 bases). This CDR3 is built from 14 residues. The ends were cut back, 2 bases at V and 3 bases at J, with 11 bases in the middle. Germline loops: CDR1 MNHEY, CDR2 SVGEGT. The CDR3 region has the DNA TGTGCCAGCAGTTACAGGACTACCCTCTACGAGCAGTACTTC. Protein product: CASSYRTTLYEQYF.

This clonotype was detected ten times or more. The chain links TRBV10-3 to TRBJ1-4; D is ambiguous. Germline CDR1 and CDR2: ENHRY and SYGVKD. Trimming pared 6 bases from V and 0 bases from J, leaving 11 bases between. The CDR3 runs 15 residues. CDR3 DNA: TGTGCCATCAGAGACGGACCCTCAACTAATGAAAAACTGTTTTTT. Translating it yields CAIRDGPSTNEKLFF.